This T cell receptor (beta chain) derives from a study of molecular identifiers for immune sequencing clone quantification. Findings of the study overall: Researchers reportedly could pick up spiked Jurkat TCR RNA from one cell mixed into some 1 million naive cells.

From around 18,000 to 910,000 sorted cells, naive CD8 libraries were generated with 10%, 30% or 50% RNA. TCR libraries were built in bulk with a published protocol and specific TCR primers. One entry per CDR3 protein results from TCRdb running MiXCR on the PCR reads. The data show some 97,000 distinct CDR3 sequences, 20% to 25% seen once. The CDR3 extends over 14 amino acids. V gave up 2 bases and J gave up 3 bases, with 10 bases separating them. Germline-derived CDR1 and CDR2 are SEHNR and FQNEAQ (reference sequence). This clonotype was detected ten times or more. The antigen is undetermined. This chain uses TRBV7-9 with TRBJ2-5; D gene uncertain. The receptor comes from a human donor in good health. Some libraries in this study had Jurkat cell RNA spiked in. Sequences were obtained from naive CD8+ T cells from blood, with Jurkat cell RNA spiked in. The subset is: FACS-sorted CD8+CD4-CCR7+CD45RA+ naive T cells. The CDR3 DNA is TGTGCCAGCAGCTTACAGGATAGGGAAGAGACCCAGTACTTC. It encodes CASSLQDREETQYF.